Each of the 5 T cell receptor beta chains below was sequenced from the same sample in a study of graft-versus-host responses after intestinal transplantation. TCRdb's table, derived via immunoSEQ multiplex PCR, lists solely in-frame clones and lacks some. Here the sample spans about 120,000 clones, over 80% being singletons. Their target antigens are unknown. This specimen was unstimulated CD4+ T cells sorted from spleen or lymph node cells, taken before intestinal transplant. The receptors were gathered from a human donor who received an intestinal transplant.

This rearrangement joins TRBV6-1 to TRBJ2-6; D is perhaps TRBD1 (5 bases). The CDR3 has 15 amino acids. CDR1 is MNHNS, CDR2 SASEGT, per germline. The ends were cut back, 9 bases at V and 0 bases at J, with 12 bases in the middle. CDR3 in DNA: TGTGCCAGTGGCCAGGGTCACTCTGGGGCCAACGTCCTGACTTTC. It yields the protein CASGQGHSGANVLTF.

The chain is built from TRBV10-3 and TRBJ2-7; 10 positions match TRBD2. This CDR3 comprises 14 residues. J was trimmed by 2 bases and V by 2 bases; bases with no gene match: 0. In germline, CDR1 is ENHRY, CDR2 SYGVKD. The CDR3 DNA follows: TGTGCCATCAGTGAGCTAGCGGGAGCCTACGAGCAGTACTTC. It encodes CAISELAGAYEQYF.

The V gene is TRBV5-1, the J gene TRBJ2-7; perhaps TRBD2 as D (5 bases). Trimming shortened V by 0 bases and J by 4 bases, and 20 bases separated the two germline ends. Germline CDR1 and CDR2: SGHRS and YFSETQ. This CDR3 is built from 17 residues. The CDR3 region has the DNA TGCGCCAGCAGCTTGGCCGCGACACCGACGGGGAATTACGAGCAGTACTTC. Its protein product is CASSLAATPTGNYEQYF.

This rearrangement joins TRBV5-6 to TRBJ2-7; D may be TRBD2 (5 bases). The CDR3 length is 15 residues. Trimming pared 7 bases from V and 3 bases from J, leaving 20 bases between. From germline, CDR1 is SGHDT and CDR2 YYEEEE. The CDR3: CASSTRGGPHYEQYF. CDR3 nucleotides: TGTGCCAGCTCAACTCGTGGCGGGCCACACTACGAGCAGTACTTC.

The chain carries TRBV7-9 and TRBJ1-2; D unresolved. The CDR3 runs 12 residues. In germline, CDR1 is SEHNR, CDR2 FQNEAQ (reference sequence). The ends were cut back, 2 bases at V and 8 bases at J, with 9 bases in the middle. The CDR3 is CASSLSLGGYTF. The CDR3 nucleotides read TGTGCCAGCAGCTTAAGCTTAGGGGGCTACACCTTC. Filled out from reference TRBV7-9 and TRBJ1-2, the complete variable domain reads DTGVSQNPRHKITKRGQNVTFRCDPISEHNRLYWYRQTLGQGPEFLTYFQNEAQLEKSRLLSDRFSAERPKGSFSTLEIQRTEQGDSAMYLCASSLSLGGYTFGSGTRLTVV.